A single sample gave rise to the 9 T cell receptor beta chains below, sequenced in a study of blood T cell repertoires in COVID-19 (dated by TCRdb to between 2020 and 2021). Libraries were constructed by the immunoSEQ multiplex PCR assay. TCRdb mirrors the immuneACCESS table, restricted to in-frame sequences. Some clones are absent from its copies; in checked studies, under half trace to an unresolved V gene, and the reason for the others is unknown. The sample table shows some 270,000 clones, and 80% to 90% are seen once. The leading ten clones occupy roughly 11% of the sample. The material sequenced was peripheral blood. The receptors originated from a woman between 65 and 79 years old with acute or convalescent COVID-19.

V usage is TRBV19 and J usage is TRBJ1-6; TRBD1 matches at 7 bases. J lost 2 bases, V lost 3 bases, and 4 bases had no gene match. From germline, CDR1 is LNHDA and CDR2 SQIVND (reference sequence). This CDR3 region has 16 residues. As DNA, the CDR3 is TGTGCCAGTAGTATCGCCAGGGGGACCTATAATTCACCCCTCCACTTT. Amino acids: CASSIARGTYNSPLHF.

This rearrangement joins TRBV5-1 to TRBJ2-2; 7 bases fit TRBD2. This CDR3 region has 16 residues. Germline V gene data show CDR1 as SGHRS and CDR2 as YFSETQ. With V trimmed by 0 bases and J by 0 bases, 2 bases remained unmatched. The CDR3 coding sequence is TGCGCCAGCAGCTTGGTGGCGGGAGCGAACACCGGGGAGCTGTTTTTT. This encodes CASSLVAGANTGELFF.

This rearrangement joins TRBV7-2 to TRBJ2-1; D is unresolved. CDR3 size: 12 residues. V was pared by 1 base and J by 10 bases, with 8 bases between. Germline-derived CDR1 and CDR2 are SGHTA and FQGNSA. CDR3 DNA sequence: TGTGCCAGCAGCTTAGGAGTTTCGGAGCAGTTCTTC. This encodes CASSLGVSEQFF.

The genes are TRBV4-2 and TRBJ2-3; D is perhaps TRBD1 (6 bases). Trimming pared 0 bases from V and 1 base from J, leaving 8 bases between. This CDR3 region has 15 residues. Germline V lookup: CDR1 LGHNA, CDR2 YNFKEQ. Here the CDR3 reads CASSQDKGGTDTQYF. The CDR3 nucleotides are TGTGCCAGCAGCCAAGATAAGGGGGGCACAGATACGCAGTATTTT.

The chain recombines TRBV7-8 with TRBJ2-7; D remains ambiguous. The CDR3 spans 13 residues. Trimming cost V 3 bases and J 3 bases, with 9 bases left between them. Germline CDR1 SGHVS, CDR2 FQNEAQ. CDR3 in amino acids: CASSFERSYEQYF. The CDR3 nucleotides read TGTGCCAGCAGCTTTGAACGGAGCTACGAGCAGTACTTC.

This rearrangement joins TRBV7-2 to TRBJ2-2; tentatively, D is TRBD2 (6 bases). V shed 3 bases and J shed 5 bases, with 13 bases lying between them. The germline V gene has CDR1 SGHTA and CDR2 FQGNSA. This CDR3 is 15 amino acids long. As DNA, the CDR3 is TGTGCCAGCAGCTTCTCTAGCGCCCCAACCGGGGAGCTGTTTTTT. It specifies CASSFSSAPTGELFF.

The CDR3 sequence: CASSPGLTNTGELFF. The CDR3 nucleotides read TGCGCCAGCAGTCCGGGACTGACGAACACCGGGGAGCTGTTTTTT. This chain joins TRBV5-1 and TRBJ2-2, with D possibly TRBD2 on 6 matching bases. V lost 5 bases to trimming and J lost 0 bases, with 11 bases between them. Germline CDR1 SGHRS, CDR2 YFSETQ. The CDR3 contains 15 residues. Based on the CDR3 plus reference TRBV5-1 and TRBJ2-2, the full variable domain is KAGVTQTPRYLIKTRGQQVTLSCSPISGHRSVSWYQQTPGQGLQFLFEYFSETQRNKGNFPGRFSGRQFSNSRSEMNVSTLELGDSALYLCASSPGLTNTGELFFGEGSRLTVL.

The DNA of the CDR3 is TGCGCCAGCAGCCCGGGACAGGGCTTCTCGAGCTCCTACGAGCAGTACTTC. Its protein product is CASSPGQGFSSSYEQYF. This chain joins TRBV10-1 and TRBJ2-7; 9 nucleotides agree with TRBD1. This CDR3 contains 17 residues. CDR1 is WNHNN, CDR2 SYGVQD, per germline (reference sequence). Trimming cost V 6 bases and J 0 bases; bases outside gene matches: 12.

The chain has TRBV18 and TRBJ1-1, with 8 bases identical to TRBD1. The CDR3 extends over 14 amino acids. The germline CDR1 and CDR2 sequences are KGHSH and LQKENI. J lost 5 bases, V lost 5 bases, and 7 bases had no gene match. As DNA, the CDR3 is TGTGCCAGCTCATCGACAGGGGCGGGGACTGAAGCTTTCTTT. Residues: CASSSTGAGTEAFF.